A selection of T cell receptor beta chains follows, all from one sample in a study of CD8+ T cells in alopecia areata. Generated by immunoSEQ multiplex PCR, the TCRdb table keeps only in-frame clones and is missing some. There are fewer than 150,000 clones in the sample; 56% occur only once, and more than 3% lies in the top ten. The starting material was CD4+ T cells sorted from blood, obtained at week 24, from a patient treated with tofacitinib. The receptors were gathered from a human donor with alopecia areata. CDR3s include the opening cysteine and the closing phenylalanine or tryptophan. The D gene is left open where the match is weak. Expanded clones get a size class; other rows say once, few or many, or leave the size out.

>TRBJ1-2|TRBV25-1|-|-
CASSPDRYYGYTF
TGTGCCAGCAGTCCAGACAGATACTATGGCTACACCTTC
>TRBJ2-1|TRBV30|-|-
CAWMNSVYNEQFF
TGTGCCTGGATGAATAGCGTCTACAATGAGCAGTTCTTC
>TRBJ2-5|TRBV9|TRBD2|-
CASSLGLAGGRETQYF
TGTGCCAGCAGCCTCGGACTAGCGGGGGGGCGAGAGACCCAGTACTTC
>TRBJ2-2|TRBV2|-|-
CASTQSGRPNTGELFF
TGTGCCAGCACCCAAAGTGGGCGTCCGAACACCGGGGAGCTGTTTTTT
>TRBJ2-7|TRBV7-2|-|-
CASSLRGSYEQYF
TGTGCCAGCAGCTTGAGGGGTTCCTACGAGCAGTACTTC
>TRBJ1-1|TRBV9|TRBD1|-
CASSVDQGASEAFF
TGTGCCAGCAGCGTAGATCAGGGGGCCTCTGAAGCTTTCTTT
>TRBJ2-5|TRBV29-1|TRBD2|few
CSVPGGRETQYF
TGCAGCGTCCCGGGGGGACGGGAGACCCAGTACTTC
>TRBJ2-2|TRBV29-1|-|-
CSVGLSEELGYTGELFF
TGCAGCGTGGGGTTGTCAGAGGAACTGGGTTACACCGGGGAGCTGTTTTTT
>TRBJ2-7|TRBV30|-|-
CAWNPTGTVQYF
TGTGCCTGGAACCCCACAGGGACGGTGCAGTACTTC
>TRBJ2-5|TRBV2|TRBD2|few
CASSEPWLAGGKETQYF
TGTGCCAGCAGTGAGCCTTGGCTAGCGGGGGGAAAGGAGACCCAGTACTTC
>TRBJ1-1|TRBV2|TRBD1|-
CASTRDRDTEAFF
TGTGCCAGCACGAGGGACAGGGACACTGAAGCTTTCTTT
>TRBJ2-2|TRBV9|TRBD2|-
CASSPGLAGYTGELFF
TGTGCCAGCAGCCCGGGACTAGCGGGGTACACCGGGGAGCTGTTTTTT
>TRBJ2-7|TRBV11-2|TRBD1|once
CASSLSGQGPYEQYF
TGTGCCAGCAGCTTATCGGGACAGGGCCCCTACGAGCAGTACTTC
>TRBJ2-1|TRBV11-2|TRBD2|few
CASSLAGGPYNEQFF
TGTGCCAGCAGCCTAGCGGGGGGGCCTTACAATGAGCAGTTCTTC
>TRBJ2-3|TRBV29-1|-|-
CSVSSEDTQYF
TGCAGCGTTTCCAGCGAGGATACGCAGTATTTT
>TRBJ2-5|TRBV29-1|TRBD1|-
CSGGQGKETQYF
TGCAGCGGGGGACAGGGCAAGGAGACCCAGTACTTC
>TRBJ2-6|TRBV19|-|few
CASSPLLAGANVLTF
TGTGCCAGTAGTCCCTTGTTAGCTGGGGCCAACGTCCTGACTTTC
>TRBJ1-6|TRBV14|-|-
CASSSRGGPLVSPLHF
TGTGCCAGCAGCTCCCGCGGAGGGCCATTGGTTTCACCCCTCCACTTT
>TRBJ1-6|TRBV5-1|-|-
CASSLVSAHMNSPLHF
TGCGCCAGCAGCTTGGTGTCGGCACACATGAATTCACCCCTCCACTTT
>TRBJ2-3|TRBV27|-|-
CASSLPGEITQYF
TGTGCCAGCAGTTTACCGGGGGAAATTACGCAGTATTTT
>TRBJ2-4|TRBV7-2|TRBD2|-
CASSLDGGGDIQYF
TGTGCCAGCAGCTTAGATGGCGGGGGTGACATTCAGTACTTC
>TRBJ2-7|TRBV28|-|-
CASRSPRGLGYEQYF
TGTGCCAGCAGATCCCCGAGGGGTCTGGGGTACGAGCAGTACTTC
>TRBJ1-2|TRBV7-6|TRBD1|-
CASSPGQGNYGYTF
TGTGCCAGCAGCCCGGGACAGGGGAACTATGGCTACACCTTC
>TRBJ2-7|TRBV4-3|-|-
CASSQELSPAYEQYF
TGCGCCAGCAGCCAAGAACTGAGTCCCGCCTACGAGCAGTACTTC
>TRBJ1-3|TRBV19|TRBD1|few
CASTSTGGQNTIYF
TGTGCCAGCACCTCGACAGGGGGACAAAACACCATATATTTT
>TRBJ1-2|TRBV7-2|-|-
CASTAYYYGYTF
TGTGCCAGTACTGCGTATTACTATGGCTACACCTTC
>TRBJ2-5|TRBV15|TRBD2|few
CATSRSGQTLAGGQETQYF
TGTGCCACCAGCAGGTCTGGTCAGACACTAGCGGGGGGGCAAGAGACCCAGTACTTC
>TRBJ2-1|TRBV11-2|TRBD2|-
CASSRLAGDTYNEQFF
TGTGCCAGCAGCCGGCTAGCGGGGGATACCTACAATGAGCAGTTCTTC
>TRBJ2-3|TRBV11-2|TRBD2|few
CASSLGLAGDTQYF
TGTGCCAGCAGCTTAGGGCTAGCGGGAGATACGCAGTATTTT
>TRBJ1-5|TRBV7-9|-|-
CASSNVEGIPQHF
TGTGCCAGCAGCAACGTGGAGGGAATACCCCAGCATTTT
>TRBJ1-2|TRBV30|-|-
CARGSWDYGYTF
TGTGCTCGAGGCAGCTGGGACTATGGCTACACCTTC
>TRBJ1-2|TRBV6-4|-|-
CATPSKGSYGYTF
TGTGCCACCCCGAGTAAGGGGTCCTATGGCTACACCTTC
>TRBJ1-2|TRBV6-5|-|-
CASSYDRSANYGYTF
TGTGCCAGCAGTTACGACAGGTCGGCTAACTATGGCTACACCTTC
>TRBJ2-3|TRBV7-2|-|-
CASSLYTDTQYF
TGTGCCAGCAGCTTGTACACAGATACGCAGTATTTT
>TRBJ1-6|TRBV7-9|TRBD1|-
CASSLSPGQGSSPLHF
TGTGCCAGCAGCCTCTCTCCGGGACAGGGTAGCTCACCCCTCCACTTT
>TRBJ1-1|TRBV29-1|-|-
CSVEDVRGPNTEAFF
TGCAGCGTTGAAGATGTGCGGGGTCCGAACACTGAAGCTTTCTTT
>TRBJ2-7|TRBV6-6|TRBD1|-
CASRHTGQGVEQYF
TGTGCCAGCAGACACACGGGACAGGGGGTAGAGCAGTACTTC
>TRBJ2-5|TRBV4-3|-|-
CASSQTGMETQYF
TGCGCCAGCAGCCAAACCGGGATGGAGACCCAGTACTTC
>TRBJ2-2|TRBV7-9|-|-
CASSLVDGELFF
TGTGCCAGCAGCTTAGTGGACGGGGAGCTGTTTTTT
>TRBJ1-5|TRBV30|TRBD1|-
CAWSRTGEQPQHF
TGTGCCTGGAGCCGGACAGGGGAACAGCCCCAGCATTTT
>TRBJ2-2|TRBV4-1|-|-
CASSQDQERGGLAGELFF
TGCGCCAGCAGCCAAGATCAGGAACGCGGGGGCTTAGCCGGGGAGCTGTTTTTT
>TRBJ1-1|TRBV6-4|-|-
CASSRELNTEAFF
TGTGCCAGCAGTAGGGAGCTGAACACTGAAGCTTTCTTT
>TRBJ2-1|TRBV2|TRBD2|few
CASSDGGGVDEQFF
TGTGCCAGCAGTGATGGCGGGGGGGTTGATGAGCAGTTCTTC
>TRBJ2-5|TRBV6-5|TRBD1|-
CASSYSGTDLETQYF
TGTGCCAGCAGTTACTCGGGGACAGATCTAGAGACCCAGTACTTC
>TRBJ2-7|TRBV5-1|-|-
CASSLVREMDEQYF
TGCGCCAGCAGCTTGGTTAGGGAGATGGACGAGCAGTACTTC
>TRBJ1-2|TRBV30|TRBD1|-
CAWSTGRGLGYTF
TGTGCCTGGAGTACCGGCAGGGGGCTTGGCTACACCTTC
>TRBJ1-4|TRBV19|-|few
CASQGGATNEKLFF
TGTGCCAGCCAGGGTGGAGCAACTAATGAAAAACTGTTTTTT
>TRBJ1-6|TRBV30|-|few
CAWRILNSPLHF
TGTGCCTGGAGAATTCTTAATTCACCCCTCCACTTT
>TRBJ2-1|TRBV29-1|-|-
CSVDFGGAEQFF
TGCAGCGTTGACTTTGGGGGCGCCGAGCAGTTCTTC
>TRBJ2-3|TRBV15|-|-
CATSNPVLGTDTQYF
TGTGCCACCAGCAACCCTGTTCTTGGCACAGATACGCAGTATTTT
>TRBJ2-5|TRBV2|-|-
CASSNRAAPQETQYF
TGTGCCAGCAGTAACAGGGCCGCGCCCCAAGAGACCCAGTACTTC
>TRBJ1-5|TRBV2|-|-
CASSEVASQPQHF
TGTGCCAGCAGTGAAGTTGCGAGTCAGCCCCAGCATTTT
>TRBJ1-1|TRBV5-1|-|-
CASRQEALNTEAFF
TGCGCCAGCAGACAAGAGGCCCTGAACACTGAAGCTTTCTTT
>TRBJ2-4|TRBV6-1|TRBD1|-
CASRPGQINIQYF
TGTGCCAGCAGACCGGGACAGATAAACATTCAGTACTTC
>TRBJ2-1|TRBV2|-|-
CASEGRGSYNEQFF
TGTGCCAGCGAGGGCAGGGGCTCCTACAATGAGCAGTTCTTC
>TRBJ2-7|TRBV25-1|TRBD1|-
CASSEWGQGIYEQYF
TGTGCCAGCAGTGAATGGGGACAGGGTATCTACGAGCAGTACTTC
>TRBJ1-5|TRBV7-9|-|few
CASSWDSNQPQHF
TGTGCCAGCAGCTGGGACAGCAATCAGCCCCAGCATTTT
>TRBJ2-7|TRBV2|-|few
CASGAGWIYEQYF
TGTGCCAGCGGCGCGGGATGGATCTACGAGCAGTACTTC
>TRBJ2-5|TRBV11-2|-|-
CASSLVSFASQTQYF
TGTGCCAGCAGCTTAGTTTCTTTTGCGTCGCAGACCCAGTACTTC